This T cell receptor beta chain was obtained from a study of T cells in Graves' hyperthyroidism and ophthalmopathy. The study, taken as a whole, reports: In the blood, most expanded thyroid clonotypes above 0.001 appeared as well.

The patients, who ranged from 18 to 65 in age, presented with newly diagnosed hyperthyroidism lasting under 2 months. Patients were excluded for uncontrolled infection, other autoimmune disease, pregnancy or lactation. PBMCs were collected from an approximately 10 ml volume of fresh peripheral blood. Researchers amplified the TCR beta CDR3 regions from RNA transcripts. The TCR CDR3 was amplified in a first-round RT-PCR using the HTBI primer set. TCRdb re-analysed the multiplex PCR reads in MiXCR, keeping a single row per CDR3 protein. The profile shows roughly 330,000 distinct CDR3 sequences, around a sixth of them singletons. The table lists this clonotype with many counts. The antigen is unknown. This CDR3 region has 14 residues. Germline V gene data show CDR1 as LGHDT and CDR2 as YNNKEL (reference sequence). V shed 0 bases, J shed 5 bases, and the junction held 3 bases outside the gene matches.

This sequence was found in a young man with Graves' hyperthyroidism. The specimen sequenced was blood. The chain recombines TRBV3-1 with TRBJ2-5; 7 bases align to TRBD2. CDR3 sequence reads: CASSQETSPETQYF. DNA of the CDR3: TGTGCCAGCAGCCAAGAGACTAGCCCGGAGACCCAGTACTTC.